Each of the 5 T cell receptor beta chains below was sequenced from the same sample in a study of shared clonotypes between healthy human individuals. Assay: immunoSEQ multiplex PCR; the TCRdb copy retains only in-frame clones and omits some. The sample comprises approximately 700,000 clones, around four fifths of which are singletons, and more than 1.5% rests with the top ten. Sequences were obtained from memory CD4+ T cells sorted from blood. Noted subset: CD45RA-negative fraction. The receptors here all came from a young woman in good health.

The CDR3 nucleotides read TGTGCCAGTAGTATAGCGGCAGCCGATGCACGTACCTTC. Amino acid sequence: CASSIAAADARTF. V gene TRBV19 combines with J gene TRBJ1-2; the D is unclear. This CDR3 spans 13 amino acids. CDR1 and CDR2 (germline): LNHDA, SQIVND (reference sequence). Trimming stripped 1 base from V and 14 bases from J, with 17 bases between.

This sequence joins TRBV7-8 and TRBJ1-4; no definite D call. The CDR3 covers 14 residues. Germline loops: CDR1 SGHVS, CDR2 FQNEAQ. The V gene lost 4 bases and the J gene lost 7 bases, with 13 bases spanning the gap. CDR3 sequence (DNA): TGTGCCAGCAGCTCCCCTCGAGACACTGAAAAACTGTTTTTT. Translated, it gives CASSSPRDTEKLFF.

A word on this clone: Other DNA sequences in the same sample also yield this CDR3. V usage is TRBV5-1 and J usage is TRBJ2-1, with 9 bases fitting TRBD1. The CDR3 is made up of 14 amino acids. Germline V CDR1 and CDR2: SGHRS, YFSETQ. Trimming at V came to 4 bases and at J to 8 bases, leaving 7 bases not matched to a gene. CDR3 protein: CASSLGQGGDEQFF. The CDR3 DNA reads as TGCGCCAGCAGCCTGGGACAGGGCGGGGATGAGCAGTTCTTC. Looking up the rest from reference TRBV5-1 and TRBJ2-1 gives the full variable domain: KAGVTQTPRYLIKTRGQQVTLSCSPISGHRSVSWYQQTPGQGLQFLFEYFSETQRNKGNFPGRFSGRQFSNSRSEMNVSTLELGDSALYLCASSLGQGGDEQFFGPGTRLTVL.

The chain carries TRBV9 and TRBJ2-3, with D perhaps TRBD1 or TRBD2 (5 bases each). This CDR3 comprises 11 residues. Germline assignment: CDR1 SGDLS and CDR2 YYNGEE. V shed 3 bases and J shed 15 bases, with 14 bases lying between them. CDR3 DNA: TGTGCCAGCAGCGACCCCGGGACCTTCTATTTT. As protein: CASSDPGTFYF.

The J gene is TRBJ1-2, the V gene TRBV9; D possibly corresponds to TRBD1 (5 bases). V was trimmed by 0 bases and J by 4 bases, leaving 13 bases between them. The CDR3 totals 15 residues. Germline V CDR1 and CDR2: SGDLS, YYNGEE. The CDR3: CASSVEPAGTYGYTF. The CDR3 coding sequence is TGTGCCAGCAGCGTAGAACCGGCAGGGACCTATGGCTACACCTTC.